This entry is about one TCR beta chain. The sample comes from a study of blood T cell repertoires in COVID-19. Study details: Sites across the United States, Italy and Spain contributed samples from acute and convalescent COVID-19. T cells, B-cell-depleted T cells, or PBMCs provided the cDNA or gDNA that served as material.

Germline V gene lookup returns CDR1 KGHSH and CDR2 LQKENI. The CDR3 totals 15 residues. The V segment lost 0 bases and the J segment 7 bases; nucleotides outside the gene matches: 5. As processed by the authors: Quantification of nucleated cells was approximated via reference gene primer amplification. Some clones are missing from TCRdb's copy, which holds only in-frame ones; the method was immunoSEQ multiplex PCR. The V and J calls and clone size are taken from that table; D and trimming were inferred from the DNA. The data hold around 99,000 clones, with approximately 87% observed a single time. Sequencing was done on a sample of peripheral blood. The source of this sequence is a woman aged 55-69 years with acute or convalescent COVID-19. The chain is built from TRBV18 and TRBJ1-4, with 7 positions matching TRBD1. CDR3 sequence reads: CASSPPNRGGEKLFF. The DNA for the CDR3 is TGTGCCAGCTCACCACCGAACAGGGGTGGTGAAAAACTGTTTTTT.